Each of the 4 T cell receptor beta chains below was sequenced from the same sample in a study of cytomegalovirus exposure and HLA in healthy donors. The repertoire was sequenced with immunoSEQ multiplex PCR; TCRdb's copy has only in-frame clones and lacks some. Here the sample spans 130,000 or so clones, roughly 89% being singletons. Sample: PBMCs. These receptors came from a woman aged 18-30 years in good health and CMV-seronegative.

The CDR3 reads CASSSRRDRGRGSYNEQFF. DNA for the CDR3: TGCGCCAGCAGCTCCCGCCGGGACAGGGGGCGAGGCTCCTACAATGAGCAGTTCTTC. V gene TRBV5-1 combines with J gene TRBJ2-1; 12 nucleotides match TRBD1. V lost 3 bases to trimming and J lost 0 bases; unmatched junction nucleotides: 10. This CDR3 is 19 amino acids long. From germline, CDR1 is SGHRS and CDR2 YFSETQ.

In DNA, the CDR3 is TGTGCCAGTAGTTCGGCGGGCGCGGGCGGGGAGCTGTTTTTT. This translates into CASSSAGAGGELFF. This chain uses TRBV19 with TRBJ2-2; tentatively, D is TRBD2 (5 bases). The CDR3 sequence is 14 residues long. The germline V gene has CDR1 LNHDA and CDR2 SQIVND (reference sequence). V was shortened by 5 bases and J by 7 bases, with 14 bases between the two germline ends.

The chain is built from TRBV6-1 and TRBJ1-1, with 7 bases aligning to TRBD1. CDR1 and CDR2 (germline): MNHNS, SASEGT. V dropped 6 bases and J dropped 2; count of bases not matched to a gene: 6. CDR3 size: 14 residues. CDR3 coding DNA: TGTGCCAGCAGATTCCGGGACAGCAACACTGAAGCTTTCTTT. It codes for CASRFRDSNTEAFF.

The chain combines TRBV27 with TRBJ2-3; D is unresolved. Germline V gene lookup returns CDR1 MNHEY and CDR2 SMNVEV (reference sequence). The germline V and J ends were trimmed by 1 base and 4 bases, with 15 bases remaining between them. CDR3 length: 16 amino acids. The CDR3 region has the DNA TGTGCCAGCAGTTTATACCCCCGGCCTGCGGCAGATACGCAGTATTTT. Protein: CASSLYPRPAADTQYF.